The clone carrying this TCR beta chain was counted only a few times. No antigen is known for it. CDR1 and CDR2 (germline): SGHTA, FQGNSA. Trimming pared 1 base from V and 4 bases from J, leaving 10 bases between. This CDR3 spans 14 amino acids. This entry is derived from a study of T cell repertoires in cytomegalovirus infection. Whole-study context: Public TCR beta signatures marked donors with CMV infection and the matching HLA. Study outcomes and limitations: Dominating the ex vivo response were HLA-C-restricted CMV-specific TCR beta clonotypes. CMV carriers with the relevant HLA were identified by cumulative public TCR beta family frequency.

TCRdb called the reads again in MiXCR, with one record for every CDR3 protein. The repertoire holds about 300,000 distinct CDR3 sequences, with about 25% as singletons. This TCR derives from a human donor in good health (CMV status not recorded). Some clones in this sample may be carry-over from other donors' samples. The chain links TRBV7-2 to TRBJ2-5; unclear D gene. Sequencing was done on a sample of PBMCs. Written as DNA, the CDR3 is TGTGCCAGCAGCTTAGAGCCAGTCGGAGAGACCCAGTACTTC. It yields the protein CASSLEPVGETQYF.